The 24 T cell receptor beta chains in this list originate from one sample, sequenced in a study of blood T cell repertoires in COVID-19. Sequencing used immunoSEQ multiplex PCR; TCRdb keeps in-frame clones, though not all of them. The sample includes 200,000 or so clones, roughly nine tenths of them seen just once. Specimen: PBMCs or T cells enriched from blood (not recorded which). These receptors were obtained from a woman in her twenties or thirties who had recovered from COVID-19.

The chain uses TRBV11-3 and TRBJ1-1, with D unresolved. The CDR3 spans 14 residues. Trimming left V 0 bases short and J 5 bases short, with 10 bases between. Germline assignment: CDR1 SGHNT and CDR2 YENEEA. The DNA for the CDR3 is TGTGCCAGCAGCTTAGAATCTAGTGGGACTGAAGCTTTCTTT. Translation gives CASSLESSGTEAFF.

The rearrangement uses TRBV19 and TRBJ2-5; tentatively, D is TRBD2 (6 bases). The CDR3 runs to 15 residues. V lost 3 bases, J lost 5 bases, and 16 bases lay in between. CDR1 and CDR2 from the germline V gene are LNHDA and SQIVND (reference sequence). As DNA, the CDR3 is TGTGCCAGTAGTATGGGTTGGGGACTTGGGGAGACCCAGTACTTC. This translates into CASSMGWGLGETQYF.

The CDR3 sequence: CASSLGRTGYSYEQYF. CDR3 sequence (DNA): TGTGCCAGCAGCTTAGGGCGGACAGGGTACTCCTACGAGCAGTACTTC. The rearrangement links TRBV7-2 to TRBJ2-7; 8 positions match TRBD1. This CDR3 comprises 16 residues. CDR1 and CDR2 from the germline V gene are SGHTA and FQGNSA. The trim removed 1 base at V and 0 bases at J, leaving 5 bases unmatched.

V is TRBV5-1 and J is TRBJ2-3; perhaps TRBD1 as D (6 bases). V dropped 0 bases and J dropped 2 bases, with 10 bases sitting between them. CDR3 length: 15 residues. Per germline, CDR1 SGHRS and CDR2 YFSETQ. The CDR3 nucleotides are TGCGCCAGCAGCTTGGGGGCAGGGGCCACAGATACGCAGTATTTT. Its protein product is CASSLGAGATDTQYF.

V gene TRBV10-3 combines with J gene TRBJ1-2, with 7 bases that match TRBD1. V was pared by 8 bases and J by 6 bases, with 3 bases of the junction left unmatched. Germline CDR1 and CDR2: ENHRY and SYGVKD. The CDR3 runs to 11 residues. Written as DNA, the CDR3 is TGTGCCATCGAGACAGGGAATGGCTACACCTTC. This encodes CAIETGNGYTF.

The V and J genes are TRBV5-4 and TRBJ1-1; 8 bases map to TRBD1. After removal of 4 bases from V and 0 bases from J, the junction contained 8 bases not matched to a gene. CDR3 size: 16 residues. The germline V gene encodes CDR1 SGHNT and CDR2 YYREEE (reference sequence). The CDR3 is CASSHGQGRLNTEAFF. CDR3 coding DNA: TGTGCCAGCAGCCACGGACAGGGCAGGTTGAACACTGAAGCTTTCTTT.

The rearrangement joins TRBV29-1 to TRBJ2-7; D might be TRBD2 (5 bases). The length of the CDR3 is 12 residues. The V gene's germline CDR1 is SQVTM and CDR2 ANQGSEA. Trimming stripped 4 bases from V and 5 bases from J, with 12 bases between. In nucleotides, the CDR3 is TGCAGCGTTGGATCGGGGTCCCACGAGCAGTACTTC. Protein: CSVGSGSHEQYF.

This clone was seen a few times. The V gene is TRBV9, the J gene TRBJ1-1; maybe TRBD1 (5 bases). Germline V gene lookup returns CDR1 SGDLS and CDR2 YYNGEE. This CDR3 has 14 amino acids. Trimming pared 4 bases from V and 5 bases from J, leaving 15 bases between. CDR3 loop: CASSSIGADTEAFF. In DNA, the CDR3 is TGTGCCAGCAGCTCCATAGGGGCGGATACTGAAGCTTTCTTT.

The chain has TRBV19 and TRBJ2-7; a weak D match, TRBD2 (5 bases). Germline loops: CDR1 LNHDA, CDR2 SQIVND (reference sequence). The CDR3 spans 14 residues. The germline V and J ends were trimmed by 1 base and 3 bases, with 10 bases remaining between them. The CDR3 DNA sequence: TGTGCCAGTAGTATAGGAGCCGAGGGCTACGAGCAGTACTTC. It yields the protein CASSIGAEGYEQYF.

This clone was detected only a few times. This CDR3 is CASSESGGYNTQYEQFF. The CDR3 region has the DNA TGTGCCAGCAGTGAGAGCGGGGGGTACAACACGCAATACGAGCAGTTCTTC. The V call is TRBV25-1, the J call TRBJ2-1; the match to TRBD2 covers 9 bases. Germline V CDR1 and CDR2: MGHDK, SYGVNS. Unmatched junction bases numbered 16, after V lost 3 bases and J lost 10 bases. The CDR3 is 17 residues long.

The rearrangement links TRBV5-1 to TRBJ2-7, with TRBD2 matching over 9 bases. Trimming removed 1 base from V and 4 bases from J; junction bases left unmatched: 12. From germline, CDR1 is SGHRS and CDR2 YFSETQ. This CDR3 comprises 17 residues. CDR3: CASSLPSSGAFFYEQYF. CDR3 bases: TGCGCCAGCAGCTTGCCCTCTAGCGGGGCCTTTTTTTACGAGCAGTACTTC. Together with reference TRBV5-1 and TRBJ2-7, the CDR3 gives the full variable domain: KAGVTQTPRYLIKTRGQQVTLSCSPISGHRSVSWYQQTPGQGLQFLFEYFSETQRNKGNFPGRFSGRQFSNSRSEMNVSTLELGDSALYLCASSLPSSGAFFYEQYFGPGTRLTVT.

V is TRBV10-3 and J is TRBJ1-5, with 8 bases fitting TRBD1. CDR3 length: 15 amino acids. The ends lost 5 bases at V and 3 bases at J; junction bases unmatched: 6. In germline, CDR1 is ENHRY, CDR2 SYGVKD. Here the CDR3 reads CAISRDRLDNQPQHF. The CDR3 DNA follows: TGTGCCATCAGTAGGGACAGGTTGGACAATCAGCCCCAGCATTTT.

In nucleotides, the CDR3 is TGTGCCAGCAGCTTAGCGCTAGCTAGCGACTACAATGAGCAGTTCTTC. This encodes CASSLALASDYNEQFF. The chain links TRBV7-6 to TRBJ2-1; TRBD2 is a possible D gene (6 bases). Trimming took 0 bases from V and 3 from J, leaving 12 bases between them. The V gene's germline CDR1 is SGHVS and CDR2 FNYEAQ. The CDR3 covers 16 residues.

The CDR3 DNA is TGTGCCAGCAGCGTAGAGGCTAGCGCCGGGGAGCTGTTTTTT. This translates into CASSVEASAGELFF. This chain connects TRBV9 to TRBJ2-2, with a possible D match to TRBD2 (6 bases). The ends were cut back, 0 bases at V and 6 bases at J, with 9 bases in the middle. The CDR3 has 14 residues. Per the germline V gene, CDR1 is SGDLS and CDR2 is YYNGEE. The full variable domain, rest sourced from reference TRBV9 and TRBJ2-2, is DSGVTQTPKHLITATGQRVTLRCSPRSGDLSVYWYQQSLDQGLQFLIQYYNGEERAKGNILERFSAQQFPDLHSELNLSSLELGDSALYFCASSVEASAGELFFGEGSRLTVL.

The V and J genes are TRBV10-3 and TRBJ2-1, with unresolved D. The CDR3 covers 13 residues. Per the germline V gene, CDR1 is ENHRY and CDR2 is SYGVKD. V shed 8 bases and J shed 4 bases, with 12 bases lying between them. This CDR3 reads CAISETLYNEQFF. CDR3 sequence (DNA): TGTGCCATCTCTGAGACTCTTTACAATGAGCAGTTCTTC.

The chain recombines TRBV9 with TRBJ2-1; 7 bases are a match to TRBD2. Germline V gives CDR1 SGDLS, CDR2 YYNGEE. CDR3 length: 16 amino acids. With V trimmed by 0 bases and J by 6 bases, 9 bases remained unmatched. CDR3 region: CASSVDVGGNFNEQFF. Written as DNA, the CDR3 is TGTGCCAGCAGCGTAGACGTCGGGGGGAATTTCAATGAGCAGTTCTTC.

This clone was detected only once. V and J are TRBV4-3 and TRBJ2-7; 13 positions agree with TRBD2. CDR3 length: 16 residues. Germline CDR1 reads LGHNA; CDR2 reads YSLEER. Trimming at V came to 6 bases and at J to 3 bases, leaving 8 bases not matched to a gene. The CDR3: CASRQGTSGANYEQYF. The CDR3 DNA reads TGCGCCAGCAGGCAGGGGACTAGCGGGGCCAACTACGAGCAGTACTTC.

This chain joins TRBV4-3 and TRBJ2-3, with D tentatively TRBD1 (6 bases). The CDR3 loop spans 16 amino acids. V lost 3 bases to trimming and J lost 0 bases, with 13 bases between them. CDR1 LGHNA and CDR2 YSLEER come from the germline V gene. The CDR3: CASSHLQGSSTDTQYF. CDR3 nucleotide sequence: TGCGCCAGCAGCCATCTCCAGGGGTCTAGCACAGATACGCAGTATTTT.

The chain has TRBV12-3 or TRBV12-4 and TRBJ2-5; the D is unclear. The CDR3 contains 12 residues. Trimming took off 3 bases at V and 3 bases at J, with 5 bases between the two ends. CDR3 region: CASSFPKETQYF. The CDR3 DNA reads TGTGCCAGCAGTTTTCCTAAAGAGACCCAGTACTTC.

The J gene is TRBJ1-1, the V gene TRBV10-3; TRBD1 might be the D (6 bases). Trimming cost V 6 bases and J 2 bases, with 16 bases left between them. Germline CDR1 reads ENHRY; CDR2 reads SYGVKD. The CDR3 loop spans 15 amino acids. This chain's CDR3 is CAIREQGLLNTEAFF. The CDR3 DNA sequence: TGTGCCATCAGGGAACAGGGCCTCCTTAACACTGAAGCTTTCTTT.

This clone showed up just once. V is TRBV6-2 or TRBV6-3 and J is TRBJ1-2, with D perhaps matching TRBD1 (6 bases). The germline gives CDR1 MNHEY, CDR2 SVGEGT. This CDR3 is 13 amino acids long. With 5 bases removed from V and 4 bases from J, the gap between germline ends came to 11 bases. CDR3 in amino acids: CASSPGHLYGYTF. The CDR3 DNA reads TGTGCCAGCAGTCCGGGACACCTCTATGGCTACACCTTC.

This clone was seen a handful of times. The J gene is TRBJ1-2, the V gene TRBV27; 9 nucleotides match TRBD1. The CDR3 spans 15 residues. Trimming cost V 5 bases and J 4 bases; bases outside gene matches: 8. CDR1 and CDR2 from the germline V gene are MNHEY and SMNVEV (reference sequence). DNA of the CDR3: TGTGCCAGCAGTCCGTTCGGACAGGGGATCTATGGCTACACCTTC. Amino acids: CASSPFGQGIYGYTF.

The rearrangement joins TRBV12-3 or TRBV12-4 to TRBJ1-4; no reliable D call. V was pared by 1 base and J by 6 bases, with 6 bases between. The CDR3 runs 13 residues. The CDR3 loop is CASSLGQYEKLFF. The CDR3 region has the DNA TGTGCCAGCAGTTTAGGGCAGTATGAAAAACTGTTTTTT.

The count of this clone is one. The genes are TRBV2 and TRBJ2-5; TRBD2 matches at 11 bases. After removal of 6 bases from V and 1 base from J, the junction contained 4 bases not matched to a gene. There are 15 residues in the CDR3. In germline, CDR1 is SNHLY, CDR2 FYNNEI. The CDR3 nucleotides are TGTGCCAGCAGGGAACTAGCGGGGGTCCAAGAGACCCAGTACTTC. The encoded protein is CASRELAGVQETQYF.